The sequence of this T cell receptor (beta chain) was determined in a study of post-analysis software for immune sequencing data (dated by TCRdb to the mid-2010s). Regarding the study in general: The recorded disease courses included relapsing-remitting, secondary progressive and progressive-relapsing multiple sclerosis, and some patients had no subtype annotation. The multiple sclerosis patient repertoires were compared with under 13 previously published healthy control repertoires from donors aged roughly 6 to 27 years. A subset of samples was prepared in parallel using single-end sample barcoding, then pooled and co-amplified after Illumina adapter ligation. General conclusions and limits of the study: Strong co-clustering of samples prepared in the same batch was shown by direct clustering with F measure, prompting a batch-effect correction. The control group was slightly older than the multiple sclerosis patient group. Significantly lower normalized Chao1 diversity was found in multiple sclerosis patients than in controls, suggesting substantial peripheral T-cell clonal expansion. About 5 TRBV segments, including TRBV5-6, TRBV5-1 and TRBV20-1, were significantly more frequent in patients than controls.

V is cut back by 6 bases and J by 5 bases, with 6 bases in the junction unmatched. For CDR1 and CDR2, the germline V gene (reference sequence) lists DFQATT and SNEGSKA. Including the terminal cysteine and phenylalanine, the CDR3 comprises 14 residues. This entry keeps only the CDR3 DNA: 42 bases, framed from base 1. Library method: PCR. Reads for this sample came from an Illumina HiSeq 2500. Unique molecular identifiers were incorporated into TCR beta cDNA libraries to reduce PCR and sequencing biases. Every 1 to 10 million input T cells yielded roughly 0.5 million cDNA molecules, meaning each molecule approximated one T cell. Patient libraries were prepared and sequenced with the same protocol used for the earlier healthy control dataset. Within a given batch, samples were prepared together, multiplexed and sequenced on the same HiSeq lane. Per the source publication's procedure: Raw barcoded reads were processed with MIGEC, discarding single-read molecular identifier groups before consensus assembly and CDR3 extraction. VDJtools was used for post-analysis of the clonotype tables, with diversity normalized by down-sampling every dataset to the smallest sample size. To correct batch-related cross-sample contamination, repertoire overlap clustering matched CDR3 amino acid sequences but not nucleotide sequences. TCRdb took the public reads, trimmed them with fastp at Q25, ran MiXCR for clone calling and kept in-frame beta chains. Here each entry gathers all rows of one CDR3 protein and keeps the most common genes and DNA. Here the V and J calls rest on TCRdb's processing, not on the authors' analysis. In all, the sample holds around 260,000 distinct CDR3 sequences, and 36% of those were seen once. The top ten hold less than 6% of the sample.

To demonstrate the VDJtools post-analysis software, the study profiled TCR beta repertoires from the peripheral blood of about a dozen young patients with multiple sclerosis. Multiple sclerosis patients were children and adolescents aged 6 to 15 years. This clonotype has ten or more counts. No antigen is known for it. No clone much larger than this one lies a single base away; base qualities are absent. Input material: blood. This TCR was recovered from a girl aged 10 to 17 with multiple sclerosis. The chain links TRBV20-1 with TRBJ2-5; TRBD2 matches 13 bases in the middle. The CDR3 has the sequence CSAGATSGRETQYF. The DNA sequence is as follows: TGCAGTGCCGGAGCGACTAGCGGGAGGGAGACCCAGTACTTC.